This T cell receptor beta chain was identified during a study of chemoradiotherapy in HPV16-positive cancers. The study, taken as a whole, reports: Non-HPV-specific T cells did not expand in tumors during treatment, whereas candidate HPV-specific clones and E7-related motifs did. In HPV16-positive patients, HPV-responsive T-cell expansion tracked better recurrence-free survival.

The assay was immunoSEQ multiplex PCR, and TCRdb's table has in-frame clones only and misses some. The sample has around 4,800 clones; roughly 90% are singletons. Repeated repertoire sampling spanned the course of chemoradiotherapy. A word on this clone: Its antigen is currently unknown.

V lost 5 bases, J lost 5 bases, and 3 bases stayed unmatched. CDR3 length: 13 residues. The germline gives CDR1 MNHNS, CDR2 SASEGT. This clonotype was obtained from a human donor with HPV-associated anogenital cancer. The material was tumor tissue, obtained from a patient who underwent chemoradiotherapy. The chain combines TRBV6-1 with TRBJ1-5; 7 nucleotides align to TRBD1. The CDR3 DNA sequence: TGTGCCAGCAGTTCCCAGGGGGATCAGCCCCAGCATTTT. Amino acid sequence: CASSSQGDQPQHF.